Sequencing of this TCR beta chain was carried out in a study of a mutant IDH1 vaccine in newly diagnosed glioma. Findings and caveats of the study: Pseudoprogression apparently lacked any relation to changes in top peripheral T cell clonotypes.

As concerns this clone: What it binds is unknown.

This sample's time point: week 23, last vaccination. Topical imiquimod accompanied each vaccine dose, which consisted of 300 ug of mutant IDH1 20-mer peptide. Donors had new IDH1-mutant astrocytomas of WHO grade 3 or 4 (ATRX-lost). TCRdb's copy holds only in-frame clones and misses some; the assay was immunoSEQ multiplex PCR. The sample records tens of thousands of clones, 80% to 90% being singletons. V was shortened by 6 bases and J by 6 bases, with 5 bases between the two germline ends. Per the germline V gene, CDR1 is LNHDA and CDR2 is SQIVND (reference sequence). The CDR3 is 11 residues long. Sample: PBMCs, taken from a glioma patient whose treatment included an IDH1 peptide vaccine. This chain uses TRBV19 with TRBJ2-2; D ambiguous. The source is a woman aged 40 to 49 with glioma. Some clones in this sample may be carry-over from other donors' samples. The CDR3 loop is CASRMAGELFF. In nucleotides, the CDR3 is TGTGCCAGTAGGATGGCCGGGGAGCTGTTTTTT.